This is a list of T cell receptor beta chains from one sample in a study of cytomegalovirus exposure and HLA in healthy donors. The data were produced by immunoSEQ multiplex PCR, yet TCRdb's version contains in-frame clones alone and is incomplete. The table has 120,000 to 150,000 clones, approximately 83% seen once; the top ten hold 1.5% to 2%. Sequencing used PBMCs. These receptors all come from a woman between 40 and 55 years old in good health and CMV-seronegative. CDR3s include the opening cysteine and the closing phenylalanine or tryptophan. The D gene is left open where the match is weak. Only some rows state a clone size, as once, few, many or a class for expanded clones.

TRBV5-5	TRBJ2-2	.	.	CASSLAPRLSTGELFF	TGTGCCAGCAGCTTGGCCCCCAGGTTAAGCACCGGGGAGCTGTTTTTT
TRBV7-8	TRBJ2-2	.	TRBD1	CASSPTGSNTGELFF	TGTGCCAGCAGCCCGACAGGGTCGAACACCGGGGAGCTGTTTTTT
TRBV7-2	TRBJ2-3	.	.	CASRFPAGDRPTDTQYF	TGTGCCAGCAGGTTTCCGGCCGGTGACAGGCCCACAGATACGCAGTATTTT
TRBV6-6	TRBJ2-5	.	TRBD1	CASSQDRVQETQYF	TGTGCCAGCAGCCAGGACAGGGTCCAAGAGACCCAGTACTTC
TRBV4-1	TRBJ2-7	.	TRBD2	CASSLGLAPRLPYEQYF	TGCGCCAGCAGCCTCGGACTAGCGCCGCGGCTTCCCTACGAGCAGTACTTC
TRBV12-2	TRBJ2-7	.	.	CASRLERKLAGASLSYEQYF	TGTGCAAGTCGCTTAGAGAGGAAACTAGCGGGGGCAAGCCTCTCCTACGAGCAGTACTTC
TRBV5-4	TRBJ2-1	few	.	CASSWSPPNEQFF	TGTGCCAGCAGCTGGAGCCCCCCCAATGAGCAGTTCTTC
TRBV25-1	TRBJ1-2	.	TRBD1	CASSESGYRTGGDGYTF	TGTGCCAGCAGTGAATCCGGGTATCGGACAGGGGGCGATGGCTACACCTTC
TRBV6-5	TRBJ2-7	.	.	CASSYGRGGEQYF	TGTGCCAGCAGTTACGGGCGGGGAGGCGAGCAGTACTTC
TRBV19	TRBJ1-2	few	.	CASTLRGDGGYTF	TGTGCCAGTACTCTCCGGGGGGACGGTGGCTACACCTTC
TRBV15	TRBJ1-4	.	.	CATSSALSGNEKLFF	TGTGCCACCAGCAGTGCCCTCTCAGGGAATGAAAAACTGTTTTTT
TRBV6-5	TRBJ1-3	.	TRBD1	CASSYSSDRDRNTIYF	TGTGCCAGCAGTTACTCTTCTGACAGGGATAGAAACACCATATATTTT